The 22 T cell receptor beta chains below all came from one sample that was sequenced in a study of CD8+ T cells in alopecia areata. The authors sorted pooled cutaneous lymph node cells using CD4, CD8alpha, NKG2D, NKG2ACE and other markers. Following RNA extraction, reverse transcription yielded cDNA that acted as the sequencing template. Sequencing used immunoSEQ multiplex PCR; TCRdb keeps in-frame clones, though not all of them. Altogether about 270,000 clones were found in the sample, and no singletons occur. Sequenced material: CD4+ T cells sorted from a lymph node. The receptors were sampled from a C3H/HeJ mouse with alopecia areata. This strain has MHC haplotype H2-k.

This clone was recorded a few times. Gene names are mouse gene names. Read data end 4 residues before the CDR3 end; the end is taken from the germline J gene. The chain links TRBV19 to TRBJ2-7; D is possibly TRBD1 (5 bases). Germline CDR1 FNHDT, CDR2 SITEND (reference sequence). CDR3 length: 15 residues. Trimming shortened V by 1 base and J by 3 bases, and 14 bases separated the two germline ends. The DNA read from the CDR3 is TGTGCCAGCAGTATATCCCCCCAGGGCAGCTAT. Protein product: CASSISPQGSY. The whole CDR3 protein reads CASSISPQGSYEQYF.

This clone was seen more than once but under ten times. Germline and genes here are mouse. The read ends 4 residues shy of where the CDR3 ends; the end is completed using the germline J gene. The rearrangement joins TRBV13-1 to TRBJ2-2; 9 positions match TRBD2. CDR3 length: 17 residues. J was trimmed by 0 bases and V by 5 bases; bases with no gene match: 8. Germline-derived CDR1 and CDR2 are NSHNY and SYGAGN. Here the CDR3 reads CASRRGDWGPNTGQLYF. CDR3 bases read: TGTGCCAGCAGGAGGGGAGACTGGGGGCCAAACACCGGG.

This clone was picked up a small number of times. The gene names here belong to mouse. Coverage ceases 4 residues before the CDR3 finishes, and the germline J gene fills in the end. V and J are TRBV5 and TRBJ2-7, with 9 positions matching TRBD1. There are 15 residues in the CDR3. Germline V gene lookup returns CDR1 LGHNA and CDR2 YNLKQL (reference sequence). The CDR3 reads CASSQAGTGKYEQYF. CDR3 bases read: TGTGCCAGCAGCCAAGCCGGGACAGGGAAATAT.

The sample holds a few counts of this clone. Gene and germline names: mouse. The sequenced fragment ends 4 residues before the CDR3 boundary, so the rest is inferred from the germline J gene. Other nucleotide sequences in the sample specify the same CDR3. The rearrangement links TRBV31 to TRBJ1-1, with TRBD1 matching over 7 bases. Trimming at V came to 0 bases and at J to 3 bases, leaving 4 bases not matched to a gene. CDR1 is GKSSPN, CDR2 SITVG, per germline. CDR3 length: 14 residues. The CDR3 protein is CAWSLEGADTEVFF. CDR3 DNA (partial): TGTGCCTGGAGTCTAGAGGGGGCTGACACA.

This clone was recorded at least ten times. The genes and germline here are from mouse. The CDR3 end falls 4 residues outside the read, so it is completed with the germline J gene. Other nucleotide sequences from this sample produce the same CDR3. This sequence joins TRBV17 and TRBJ2-2; 8 nucleotides align to TRBD2. V lost 0 bases, J lost 0 bases, and 0 bases stayed unmatched. This CDR3 has 16 amino acids. Germline CDR1 MNHDT, CDR2 YYDKIL. The sequenced CDR3 bases are TGTGCTAGCAGTAGAGACTGGGGGGCAAACACCGGG. Protein sequence: CASSRDWGANTG. In full, the CDR3 reads CASSRDWGANTGQLYF.

This clone was recorded many times. Mouse gene names apply. From the germline J gene comes the end of the CDR3, since the read stops 4 residues before it. The genes are TRBV3 and TRBJ2-5; 8 bases are shared with TRBD2. Looked up from germline, CDR1 is SNHLY and CDR2 is FYNGKV (reference sequence). Unmatched junction bases numbered 3, after V lost 1 base and J lost 0 bases. This CDR3 has 16 residues. The sequenced CDR3 bases are TGTGCCAGCAGCTTAGGGACTGGGAGTAACCAAGAC. Its translation is CASSLGTGSNQD. The whole CDR3 sequence is CASSLGTGSNQDTQYF.

In its sample, this clone was seen a few times. Just one base apart from a much larger clone, this may be a read error. The gene symbols are mouse symbols. The sequenced part of the CDR3 DNA is TGTGCCAGCAGTTACTGGGGGGACCAAGAC. This translates into CASSYWGDQD. The CDR3 as a whole reads CASSYWGDQDTQYF. The genes are TRBV19 and TRBJ2-5; 9 bases map to TRBD2. The read terminates 4 residues before the CDR3 end, so the remaining end is supplied by the germline J gene. This CDR3 is 14 amino acids long. J gave up 1 base and V 4 bases, and 1 base lay outside the gene matches. Germline V gene lookup returns CDR1 FNHDT and CDR2 SITEND (reference sequence).

For this clone: Gene names refer to mouse genes. The observed sequence ends 4 residues before the CDR3 terminus, with the missing tail filled in from the germline J gene. This sequence joins TRBV19 and TRBJ2-7; 11 bases are a match to TRBD2. The CDR3 spans 13 residues. The germline CDR1 and CDR2 sequences are FNHDT and SITEND (reference sequence). CDR3 sequence reads: CASIRTGGYEQYF. CDR3 DNA (partial): TGTGCCAGCATCCGGACTGGGGGGTAT.

The table lists this clone with a few counts. Gene names follow the mouse nomenclature. The missing CDR3 end, 3 residues past where the read stops, is filled in from the germline J gene. The sample carries other DNA sequences with the same CDR3. The chain links TRBV1 to TRBJ1-6; no reliable D call. TRBJ1-6 is flagged as an ORF with uncertain function. The germline V gene has CDR1 NSQYPW and CDR2 LRSPGD (reference sequence). Trimming stripped 0 bases from V and 5 bases from J, with 8 bases between. The CDR3 runs to 15 residues. The CDR3 DNA, read in part, is TGCACCTGCAGTGCAGACAGGAGGAATAATTCGCCC. Encoded protein: CTCSADRRNNSP. The whole CDR3 reads CTCSADRRNNSPLYF.

There are a few counts of this clone. Gene names refer to mouse genes. Read coverage stops 4 residues before the CDR3 terminus; the germline J gene supplies the remainder. This rearrangement joins TRBV1 to TRBJ2-1; weak D call: TRBD1 (6 bases). CDR1 NSQYPW and CDR2 LRSPGD come from the germline V gene (reference sequence). There are 16 residues in the CDR3. With 0 bases removed from V and 0 bases from J, the gap between germline ends came to 9 bases. This CDR3 is CTCSAEWDNNYAEQFF. Incomplete CDR3 DNA: TGCACCTGCAGTGCAGAATGGGACAATAACTATGCT. The full variable domain, its missing parts supplied by reference TRBV1 and TRBJ2-1, is VTLLEQNPRWRLVPRGQAVNLRCILKNSQYPWMSWYQQDLQKQLQWLFTLRSPGDKEVKSLPGADYLATRVTDTELRLQVANMSQGRTLYCTCSAEWDNNYAEQFFGPGTRLTVL.

On this clone itself: Gene labels here are mouse ones. The CDR3 goes on 4 residues after the read ends, and that part is filled in from the germline J gene. Other DNA sequences in the same sample also yield this CDR3. This rearrangement joins TRBV5 to TRBJ2-5, with 8 bases matching TRBD2. Germline V gives CDR1 LGHNA, CDR2 YNLKQL (reference sequence). This CDR3 comprises 14 residues. Here the CDR3 reads CASSQGTGRDTQYF. The CDR3 bases that were read are TGTGCCAGCAGCCAAGGGACTGGGAGAGAC.

This clone turned up a few times. Gene names denote mouse genes. The CDR3 extends 3 residues past the end of the read, so its final part is completed from the germline J gene. The chain employs TRBV19 and TRBJ1-6; D is uncertain. TRBJ1-6 is marked as an open reading frame, function uncertain. The V end was cut by 0 bases, the J end by 0 bases, with 4 bases between. Looked up from germline, CDR1 is FNHDT and CDR2 is SITEND (reference sequence). The CDR3 consists of 15 residues. The CDR3 sequence: CASSIEVSYNSPLYF. CDR3 DNA, as far as it was read: TGTGCCAGCAGTATAGAGGTTTCCTATAATTCGCCC.

This clone has only a few counts. These gene names are mouse names. The read is 4 residues too short to cover the CDR3 end, so that end is filled in from the germline J gene. The chain combines TRBV5 with TRBJ1-1; D call uncertain. V was cut by 5 bases and J by 0 bases, with 7 bases left in between. The CDR3 loop spans 13 amino acids. Germline lookup yields CDR1 LGHNA and CDR2 YNLKQL (reference sequence). CDR3 residues: CASSVRSNTEVFF. Partial CDR3 DNA: TGTGCCAGCAGCGTCAGGTCAAACACA.

This clone was counted only a few times. Gene names are mouse gene names. The read stops 4 residues short of the end of the CDR3; the missing end is completed from the germline J gene. This chain links TRBV19 with TRBJ2-2; D unclear. The length of the CDR3 is 16 residues. V lost 2 bases to trimming and J lost 0 bases, with 11 bases between them. Germline CDR1 is FNHDT and CDR2 is SITEND (reference sequence). The part of the CDR3 DNA that was read is TGTGCCAGCAGTATTCCCCGCAGGTCAAACACCGGG. Its protein is CASSIPRRSNTG. The whole CDR3 reads CASSIPRRSNTGQLYF.

In this sample, this clone turned up a few times. The gene names here belong to mouse. The CDR3 goes on 4 residues after the read ends, and that part is filled in from the germline J gene. This same CDR3 is encoded by further DNA sequences in the sample. The chain joins TRBV19 to TRBJ2-2, with D possibly matching TRBD1 (6 bases). The germline V and J ends were trimmed by 4 bases and 0 bases, with 10 bases remaining between them. This CDR3 has 15 residues. CDR1 FNHDT and CDR2 SITEND come from the germline V gene (reference sequence). The CDR3 region is CASSPGQANTGQLYF. CDR3 DNA (partial): TGTGCCAGCAGTCCGGGACAAGCAAACACCGGG. The full variable domain, completed using reference TRBV19 and TRBJ2-2, is GGIITQTPKFLIGQEGQKLTLKCQQNFNHDTMYWYRQDSGKGLRLIYYSITENDLQKGDLSEGYDASREKKSSFSLTVTSAQKNEMAVFLCASSPGQANTGQLYFGEGSKLTVL.

To note about this clone: These gene names are mouse names. Read data end 4 residues before the CDR3 end; the end is taken from the germline J gene. The chain joins TRBV5 to TRBJ2-7, with D perhaps TRBD1 (6 bases). The CDR3 contains 14 residues. Trimming took off 2 bases at V and 0 bases at J, with 8 bases between the two ends. Per the germline V gene, CDR1 is LGHNA and CDR2 is YNLKQL (reference sequence). This CDR3 reads CASSQQGRSYEQYF. Incomplete CDR3 DNA: TGTGCCAGCAGCCAACAGGGGCGCTCCTAT.

Concerning this clone itself: Gene and germline names: mouse. The read falls 4 residues short of the CDR3 end, and the missing part is taken from the germline J gene. Additional DNA sequences in this sample encode the identical CDR3. The chain combines TRBV5 with TRBJ2-1; the D gene is possibly TRBD1 (6 bases). V was clipped by 0 bases and J by 2 bases, with 8 bases between them. CDR3 length equals 15 residues. Germline CDR1 and CDR2: LGHNA and YNLKQL (reference sequence). The sequenced CDR3 bases are TGTGCCAGCAGCCAAGATGGACAGTACTATGCT. Translated, it gives CASSQDGQYYA. The CDR3 in full is CASSQDGQYYAEQFF.

This clone has a handful of counts. The genes and germline here are from mouse. The read is 4 residues too short to cover the CDR3 end, so that end is filled in from the germline J gene. Other DNA sequences in this sample translate to the same CDR3. The V and J genes are TRBV19 and TRBJ2-1; possibly TRBD1 for D (6 bases). Trimming stripped 1 base from V and 1 base from J, with 6 bases between. This CDR3 is built from 14 residues. The germline CDR1 and CDR2 sequences are FNHDT and SITEND (reference sequence). CDR3 in amino acids: CASSIRGNYAEQFF. The sequenced part of the CDR3 DNA is TGTGCCAGCAGTATAAGGGGGAACTATGCT.

This clone has only a few counts. Gene names and germline refer to mouse. The read halts 4 residues ahead of the CDR3 end, with the missing end drawn from the germline J gene. The chain uses TRBV5 and TRBJ2-2; D not resolved. Per the germline V gene, CDR1 is LGHNA and CDR2 is YNLKQL (reference sequence). The V end was cut by 1 base, the J end by 0 bases, with 6 bases between. The CDR3 contains 15 residues. Incomplete CDR3 DNA: TGTGCCAGCAGCCAAGTACAGCCAAACACCGGG. Its translation: CASSQVQPNTG. The whole CDR3 protein is CASSQVQPNTGQLYF.

Comments on this clone: The germline and genes are mouse ones. The read halts 4 residues ahead of the CDR3 end, with the missing end drawn from the germline J gene. The rearrangement links TRBV29 to TRBJ2-4; TRBD1 matches 7 bases. Germline assignment: CDR1 MSHET and CDR2 SYDVDS. The CDR3 runs 11 residues. CDR3: CASPDRNTLYF. The CDR3 DNA, read in part, is TGTGCTAGCCCGGACAGGAAC. The full variable domain, completed using reference TRBV29 and TRBJ2-4, is DMKVTQMPRYLIKRMGENVLLECGQDMSHETMYWYRQDPGLGLQLIYISYDVDSNSEGDIPKGYRVSRKKREHFSLILDSAKTNQTSVYFCASPDRNTLYFGAGTRLSVL.

As regards this clone: Gene and germline names: mouse. The CDR3 goes on 4 residues after the read ends, and that part is filled in from the germline J gene. The V call is TRBV1, the J call TRBJ2-7; 7 bases fit TRBD1. CDR1 NSQYPW and CDR2 LRSPGD come from the germline V gene (reference sequence). The CDR3 totals 14 residues. CDR3 DNA, as far as it was read: TGCACCTGCAGTGCAGAACCAGGGGGTTAT. It encodes CTCSAEPGGY. The whole CDR3 is CTCSAEPGGYEQYF.

In its sample, this clone was seen a few times. The genes are named according to mouse. Read sequence stops 3 residues before the CDR3 end, and the germline J gene provides the missing end. The chain uses TRBV1 and TRBJ1-6, with 7 bases aligning to TRBD1. TRBJ1-6 is an open reading frame, and its role is uncertain. From germline, CDR1 is NSQYPW and CDR2 LRSPGD (reference sequence). There are 14 residues in the CDR3. Trimming removed 7 bases from V and 7 bases from J; junction bases left unmatched: 7. CDR3 protein: CTCTPTGRNSPLYF. CDR3 bases read: TGCACCTGCACCCCGACAGGGCGGAATTCGCCC.